This T cell receptor beta chain was captured in a study of radiation and T cells in renal cell carcinoma. Whole-study findings and limits: Baseline intratumoral clonotype presence is unknown without pretreatment biopsies.

Profiled with immunoSEQ multiplex PCR; TCRdb holds only in-frame clones, not every one. The repertoire holds around 94,000 clones, with 80% to 90% as singletons. This clone turned up a few times. What it binds is not known. There are 14 residues in the CDR3. The germline gives CDR1 MNHEY, CDR2 SMNVEV (reference sequence). Trimming removed 5 bases from V and 6 bases from J, with 13 bases in between. Described time point: baseline pretreatment blood. Sample treatment: 15 Gy SBRT to primary tumor, nephrectomy 4 weeks later. After SBRT, blood was collected at 2 and 4 weeks, plus baseline. The patient's renal cell carcinoma had clear cell pathology.

The sequence was collected from a man aged 45-65 years with renal cell carcinoma. V and J are TRBV27 and TRBJ2-2; perhaps TRBD1 as D (6 bases). The specimen was blood, collected from a patient whose treatment included radiotherapy and nephrectomy. CDR3 region: CASSVYREAGELFF. CDR3 nucleotides: TGTGCCAGCAGTGTCTACAGGGAAGCCGGGGAGCTGTTTTTT.